The rows below give T cell receptor beta chains drawn from one sample of a study of cytomegalovirus exposure and HLA in healthy donors. Only in-frame clones appear in the TCRdb table, and some are missing; sequencing was by immunoSEQ multiplex PCR. The sample lists 250,000 to 300,000 clones, roughly 90% seen once, with 0.3% to 0.4% in the top ten. The sequenced sample consisted of PBMCs. The receptors shown here come from a woman aged 18-29 years in good health and CMV-seronegative. Both conserved end residues are part of each CDR3. D genes are given only for firm matches. The listing skips clone size in some rows; elsewhere it reads once, few, many or a size class.

CDR3,DNA,V,size,D,J
CSVLGLTGNEQFF,TGCAGCGTCCTCGGACTAACGGGGAATGAGCAGTTCTTC,TRBV29-1,NA,NA,TRBJ2-1
CASIRDRGGQETQYF,TGTGCCAGCATAAGGGACAGAGGTGGCCAAGAGACCCAGTACTTC,TRBV6-1,NA,TRBD1,TRBJ2-5
CSVEAQGGNYGYTF,TGCAGCGTTGAGGCCCAGGGTGGGAACTATGGCTACACCTTC,TRBV29-1,NA,NA,TRBJ1-2
CASSIDSSGGETQYF,TGTGCCAGTAGTATAGACAGCTCTGGAGGAGAGACCCAGTACTTC,TRBV19,NA,NA,TRBJ2-5
CASSVSLSANYGYTF,TGTGCCAGCAGCGTATCATTATCAGCTAACTATGGCTACACCTTC,TRBV9,NA,NA,TRBJ1-2
CASSQVPDSPLHF,TGTGCCAGCAGCCAAGTGCCGGATTCACCCCTCCACTTT,TRBV14,few,NA,TRBJ1-6
CAINRGTGTEAFF,TGTGCCATCAATCGGGGAACGGGGACTGAAGCTTTCTTT,TRBV10-3,few,NA,TRBJ1-1
CSVVTGTYNEQFF,TGCAGCGTTGTGACGGGAACGTACAATGAGCAGTTCTTC,TRBV29-1,NA,NA,TRBJ2-1
CASRQGTGVSPLHF,TGTGCCAGCAGGCAAGGGACAGGGGTTTCACCCCTCCACTTT,TRBV6-5,few,TRBD1,TRBJ1-6
CASSLRTGYEQYF,TGTGCCAGCAGCCTAAGGACAGGGTACGAGCAGTACTTC,TRBV7-2,NA,TRBD1,TRBJ2-7
CASSQGGTGAEAFF,TGTGCCAGCAGCCAAGGGGGGACAGGGGCTGAAGCTTTCTTT,TRBV4-2,NA,TRBD1,TRBJ1-1
CASSTLQFRSYEQFF,TGTGCCAGCAGCACCCTTCAGTTTCGATCTTATGAGCAGTTCTTC,TRBV5-6,NA,NA,TRBJ2-1
CASSPGLVGQETQYF,TGCGCCAGCAGCCCCGGACTAGTCGGTCAAGAGACCCAGTACTTC,TRBV10-2,NA,TRBD2,TRBJ2-5
CASSSPGLSLNTGELFF,TGTGCCAGCAGCTCCCCCGGACTGTCACTGAACACCGGGGAGCTGTTTTTT,TRBV5-8,NA,NA,TRBJ2-2
CASRGTGENTEAFF,TGTGCCAGTAGAGGGACAGGGGAAAACACTGAAGCTTTCTTT,TRBV19,NA,TRBD1,TRBJ1-1
CASSRDRGSEQYF,TGTGCCAGCAGCCGGGACAGGGGCTCCGAGCAGTACTTC,TRBV7-9,NA,TRBD1,TRBJ2-7
CASSYYATDTQYF,TGTGCCAGCAGCTACTATGCTACAGATACGCAGTATTTT,TRBV5-4,NA,NA,TRBJ2-3
CATRGRTEAFF,TGTGCCACCCGAGGGCGCACTGAAGCTTTCTTT,TRBV27,NA,NA,TRBJ1-1
CSVRDIEAFF,TGCAGCGTTAGGGACATTGAAGCTTTCTTT,TRBV29-1,few,NA,TRBJ1-1
CASSAYDTGELFF,TGCGCCAGCAGTGCTTATGACACCGGGGAGCTGTTTTTT,TRBV10-1,NA,NA,TRBJ2-2
CASSIVHRDPAGYTF,TGTGCCAGTAGTATAGTTCACAGGGACCCGGCTGGCTACACCTTC,TRBV19,NA,NA,TRBJ1-2
CASSQPKTGSYEQYF,TGTGCCAGCAGCCAGCCTAAGACTGGTTCCTACGAGCAGTACTTC,TRBV14,NA,NA,TRBJ2-7
CASNTAGTGSGEQYF,TGTGCCAGCAACACCGCCGGGACAGGGTCTGGTGAGCAGTACTTC,TRBV6-6,NA,TRBD1,TRBJ2-7
CASSPGGQAGSGNTIYF,TGTGCCAGCAGCCCTGGTGGACAGGCTGGCTCTGGAAACACCATATATTTT,TRBV7-6,NA,TRBD1,TRBJ1-3
CASSQVPLGQGGEQYF,TGCGCCAGCAGCCAAGTGCCCCTGGGACAGGGTGGAGAGCAGTACTTC,TRBV4-1,NA,TRBD1,TRBJ2-7
CASGRQASTDTQYF,TGTGCCAGCGGTAGACAGGCTAGCACAGATACGCAGTATTTT,TRBV2,NA,NA,TRBJ2-3
CASSLRQARETQYF,TGTGCCAGCAGTTTAAGGCAGGCCAGGGAGACCCAGTACTTC,TRBV27,NA,NA,TRBJ2-5
CASSEGTGGGGYEQYF,TGCGCCAGCAGCGAGGGGACAGGGGGAGGGGGCTACGAGCAGTACTTC,TRBV5-1,NA,TRBD1,TRBJ2-7
CASSPDSSSPLHF,TGTGCCAGCAGTCCTGACAGTTCCTCACCCCTCCACTTT,TRBV11-3,NA,NA,TRBJ1-6
CASSLRTGDSYEQYF,TGTGCCAGCAGCTTAAGGACAGGGGACTCCTACGAGCAGTACTTC,TRBV7-2,NA,TRBD1,TRBJ2-7
CASSHRTKSYEQYF,TGCGCCAGCAGCCACCGGACAAAGTCCTACGAGCAGTACTTC,TRBV4-3,NA,NA,TRBJ2-7
CASSSGQGGYTF,TGCGCCAGCAGCTCAGGACAGGGCGGCTACACCTTC,TRBV5-1,few,TRBD1,TRBJ1-2
CASSSTQGSMNTEAFF,TGTGCCAGCAGTTCGACACAGGGTTCGATGAACACTGAAGCTTTCTTT,TRBV6-5,once,NA,TRBJ1-1
CASSSNRDRGSLAYEQYF,TGTGCCAGCAGCTCGAACCGGGACAGGGGCTCCCTGGCCTACGAGCAGTACTTC,TRBV7-9,once,TRBD1,TRBJ2-7
CASSHYSIRRGTNLTGELFF,TGTGCTAGCAGCCACTACTCGATCCGACGGGGGACTAACCTAACCGGGGAGCTGTTTTTT,TRBV7-7,once,TRBD2,TRBJ2-2
CASSLRIQRYEQYF,TGTGCCAGCAGCTTACGGATTCAGCGCTACGAGCAGTACTTC,TRBV11-2,NA,NA,TRBJ2-7
CSVRTSGLRQETQYF,TGCAGCGTCCGGACTAGCGGACTTAGGCAGGAGACCCAGTACTTC,TRBV29-1,NA,TRBD2,TRBJ2-5
CATSRDLSGGQETQYF,TGTGCCACCAGCAGAGATCTCAGCGGGGGCCAAGAGACCCAGTACTTC,TRBV15,NA,TRBD2,TRBJ2-5
CASRREGTSSYEQYF,TGTGCCAGCCGCCGGGAGGGGACGTCTTCCTACGAGCAGTACTTC,TRBV7-2,NA,TRBD2,TRBJ2-7
CASSLMAAQETQYF,TGTGCCAGCAGCTTGATGGCTGCCCAAGAGACCCAGTACTTC,TRBV5-6,NA,NA,TRBJ2-5
CASSQDLGLAGVHEQFF,TGCGCCAGCAGCCAAGATCTGGGACTAGCGGGGGTACACGAGCAGTTCTTC,TRBV4-3,NA,TRBD2,TRBJ2-1
CASSFFSGENNYGYTF,TGTGCCAGCAGCTTCTTCAGTGGAGAGAACAACTATGGCTACACCTTC,TRBV7-9,once,NA,TRBJ1-2
CASSYREGQPGNTIYF,TGTGCCAGCAGTTACCGGGAGGGACAGCCCGGAAACACCATATATTTT,TRBV6-6,NA,TRBD1,TRBJ1-3
CAISGDRAEAFF,TGTGCCATCAGTGGGGACAGAGCTGAAGCTTTCTTT,TRBV10-3,NA,TRBD1,TRBJ1-1
CASSRLAGGRDTQYF,TGTGCCAGCAGCCGACTAGCGGGGGGGCGAGATACGCAGTATTTT,TRBV6-4,NA,TRBD2,TRBJ2-3